The source of this T cell receptor (beta chain) is a study of cytomegalovirus exposure and HLA in healthy donors (TCRdb year 2017). Regarding the complete study: In an earlier analysis of about 560 of the donors, roughly 300 Gb of sequence data and just under 120 million unique TCR beta sequences from roughly 200 million T cells were reported. An early release covering more than 500 HLA-typed donors comprised about 300 gigabases of sequencing data and roughly 85 million unique TCR sequences. The genetic ancestry cluster associated with self-reported Caucasian donors included 80% to 90% of the roughly 360 genotyped donors. The aim of the study was to test whether cataloging public T cell receptors could identify signatures of past pathogen exposure. The study used immunosequencing to profile the T cell repertoires of 666 subjects and linked those repertoires to cytomegalovirus serostatus. A separate validation cohort of 100 to 150 different subjects was used in addition to the roughly 620-subject first cohort. The study combined high-throughput TCR immunosequencing, statistical association of individual TCRs with disease status, and machine learning to predict cytomegalovirus infection status. In a later analysis, previously published TCR beta repertoires from about 640 donors were re-analyzed and high-resolution HLA genotyping was added so that TCR occurrence patterns could be studied. The later analysis used no new phenotypic data to find candidate immune exposures, relying instead on TCR beta sequences and their occurrence across donors. In an earlier analysis of about 590 of the donors, high-throughput TCR beta sequencing was used to judge whether each TCR beta V gene segment behaved as functional or pseudogenic. Alongside the repertoire data, information on donor age, sex, ethnicity and CMV serostatus was compiled. In a later genetic analysis, genome-wide SNP genotypes for about 55% of the roughly 700 donors were used, and that subset was treated as a discovery cohort. All discovery cohort repertoires had been generated using a single sequencing platform. HLA typing covered class I and class II loci at four-digit resolution. Typing coverage varied by locus: roughly 620-640 donors for A, B, C, DRB1 and DQB1; some 520 for DQA1; about 590 for DPA1; 400 to 480 for DPB1. A few DR-DQ haplotypes were treated as single units for association and clustering because of strong linkage in the cohort. Among a few hundred genotyped donors of the cohort, an average of around 240,000 unique TCR beta nucleotide sequences were sequenced per donor, roughly 20% of them non-productive. On the study overall, not on this receptor specifically: In the study, roughly 160 TCR beta chains were listed as associated with cytomegalovirus. In a later analysis, several top co-occurrence clusters were reported to appear linked to parvovirus B19, influenza, CMV and Epstein-Barr virus. HLA typing was unavailable for some donors at each locus, so association tests used only the typed subset. When HLA alleles, especially DR and DQ, strongly co-occurred, TCR associations were difficult to assign to individual alleles. At a false discovery rate of 0.05, a later analysis linked 16,951 TCR beta sequences to specific HLA alleles. In an earlier analysis of some 540 of the donors, most TCR beta V segments appeared in productive rearrangements about 87% or about 30% of the time, broadly matching IMGT annotations. Across donors, most TCR sequences were observed very rarely, whereas some public TCRs were present in many individuals. A cluster of highly shared sequence variants was judged likely to be a technical artifact of the sequencing pipeline. In vitro tests confirmed that a few of the cytomegalovirus-associated TCR beta chains recognize cytomegalovirus antigens. Because the 87-base-pair reads could not distinguish some IMGT-functional V segments, including TRBV6-2 and TRBV6-3, those segments were excluded. In a later analysis, most CMV-associated TCR beta chains were found to appear HLA-restricted, with HLA associations seemingly driven largely by CMV exposure. It was suggested by the authors that the approach could potentially be generalized to other disease states and immunological phenotypes. Immune exposure information for the cohort was limited to CMV serostatus. Approximately 16 rarely observed V segments, including chromosome 9 orphons, were excluded from the earlier analysis of about 500 of the donors because counts were too low. Linkage disequilibrium might explain the correlated functional status among segregating V segments, but an unknown experimental factor could not be excluded. In a later genetic analysis, a missense DCLRE1C variant was associated with V-gene and J-gene trimming of TCR beta chains, and the association was replicated in an independent cohort. The classifier was reported to diagnose cytomegalovirus status with high specificity and sensitivity in both the original cohort and the validation cohort. A further reported finding was that TCR beta sequences accurately predicted the HLA-A and HLA-B alleles for most subjects in the first cohort. In a later analysis, HLA-associated TCR beta chains showed more clonal expansion and lower generation probabilities than non-associated chains that were equally common. In this cohort, only TCR beta chains were sequenced, and detectable features were limited by the absence of alpha or paired-chain data. In a later genetic analysis, fewer N-insertions in productive TCRs were reported among donors in an Asian-associated ancestry cluster than the approximately 670-donor mean. According to a later analysis, TCR association rates differed among HLA loci, with DRB1 alleles showing the most associated TCRs and HLA-C alleles showing the fewest. The presence/absence analyses assumed that sequencing depth was roughly uniform across donors, and that assumption may not be true.

The library was obtained by the immunoSEQ multiplex PCR assay. The multiplex PCR relied on a mix of 60 forward primers for TCR Vbeta segments and 13 reverse primers for TCR Jbeta segments. The CDR3 region of rearranged TCR beta genes was amplified from genomic DNA with a multiplex PCR assay. On the Illumina HiSeq System, the amplified TCR beta libraries were sequenced as 87-base-pair reads. The paper's processing steps were these. A later analysis counted approximately 76 million unique TCR beta chains across the 690 or so repertoires, and around 9.9 million of these chains were shared by at least two donors. A nearest-neighbor algorithm error-corrected the raw reads and collapsed the reads into unique sequences, merging closely related sequences to remove PCR and sequencing errors. V, D and J gene segments were assigned by aligning CDR3 sequences to IMGT reference sequences. Each retained sequence needed at least a six-nucleotide match to both a V gene segment and a J gene segment. Rearrangements were classified as productive when the CDR3 lacked stop codons and remained in frame with V and J, and all other rearrangements were classified as non-productive. CDR3 was defined by IMGT convention, running from the second conserved V-encoded cysteine to the conserved J-encoded phenylalanine. Sequences without an unambiguous match to a single V gene segment were excluded from the earlier analysis of 450 to 750 of the donors. In an earlier analysis of about 590 of the donors, a V segment was called functional when productive rearrangements were above 56.7%, and segregating when the standard deviation between donors exceeded 5%. To diagnose cytomegalovirus status from the catalog of TCR beta chain sequences, a statistical classification framework was built. In a later analysis, V and J genes were assigned by comparing TCR nucleotide sequences against IMGT/GENE-DB human TR gene sequences. A later analysis assigned CDR3 sequences and most-parsimonious VDJ recombination scenarios with the TCRdist pipeline. In a later analysis, each TCR beta chain was defined by its CDR3 amino acid sequence together with its V-gene family, and reads without a unique V-gene family were excluded. To address suspected cross-contamination and a sequencing artifact, a later analysis removed a few hundred highly shared, low-generation-probability nucleotide sequences. A later analysis calculated a clonal expansion index for each public chain from normalized within-repertoire ranks of inferred template counts. Generation probabilities in a later analysis came from a VDJ recombination model fitted to out-of-frame rearrangements, and those results were checked against IGoR. In a later analysis, TCR-TCR, TCR-HLA and TCR-CMV co-occurrence was scored with hypergeometric tests, and a repertoire-size bias correction was applied to TCR pairs. In a later analysis, false discovery rates were estimated by permuting HLA or CMV assignments 20 times. In a later analysis, co-occurring TCRs were grouped using DBSCAN, and TCRdist sequence similarity was added for clustering within HLA-allele-positive subsets. For co-occurrence clustering, repertoires with fewer than 30,000 or more than 120,000 public chains were excluded, along with 4 to 6 repertoires with anomalous nucleotide sharing. TCRdb mirrors the immuneACCESS table, restricted to in-frame sequences. Some clones are absent from its copies; in checked studies, under half trace to an unresolved V gene, and the reason for the others is unknown. V and J calls and clone size are copied from that table; D and trimming were computed from the DNA. The table for this sample lists 140,000 or so clones; 75% to 90% of them were counted only once. Of the sample, less than 1.5% falls within the top ten clones.

As regards this clone: The clone's antigen remains unknown. Base qualities are missing; no much larger clone stands one base away.

V trim: 4 bases; J trim: 4 bases; unmatched bases: 7. CDR1 ENHRY and CDR2 SYGVKD are derived from the germline V gene. The CDR3 starts with the cysteine, ends with the phenylalanine, and has 16 residues. Of the read, only the CDR3 DNA is kept; its 48 bases are in frame from base 1. The cohort comprised more than 550 healthy bone marrow donors. At the time of sampling, every cohort member was nominally healthy, though immune exposures that went unrecorded were likely present. The donor tested CMV seronegative, placing the donor among the approximately 360 seronegative members of the cohort. A peripheral blood sample was collected from each donor, and TCR beta sequencing was performed on peripheral blood mononuclear cells. The Qiagen DNeasy Blood Extraction Kit was used to extract genomic DNA from the blood cell samples.

In this chain, TRBV10-3 is recombined with TRBJ2-3; 11 junctional bases match TRBD1. The TCR originated in a female donor in good health and CMV-seronegative. The sequencing sample was made of PBMCs. The nucleotide sequence is TGTGCCATCAGTGGGGGGGGACAGGGGGAATCAGATACGCAGTATTTT. Translation gives CAISGGGQGESDTQYF.